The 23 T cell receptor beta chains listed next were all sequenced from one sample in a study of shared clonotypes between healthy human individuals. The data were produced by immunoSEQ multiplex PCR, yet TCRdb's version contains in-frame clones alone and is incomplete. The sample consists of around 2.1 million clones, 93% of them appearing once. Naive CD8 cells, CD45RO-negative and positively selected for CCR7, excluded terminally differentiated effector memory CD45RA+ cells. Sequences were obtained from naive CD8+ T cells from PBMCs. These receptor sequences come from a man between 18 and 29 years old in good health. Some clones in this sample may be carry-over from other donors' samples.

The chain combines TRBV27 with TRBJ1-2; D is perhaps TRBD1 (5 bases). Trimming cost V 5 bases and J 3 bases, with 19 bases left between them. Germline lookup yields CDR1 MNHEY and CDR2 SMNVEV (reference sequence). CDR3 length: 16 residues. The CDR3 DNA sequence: TGTGCCAGCAGTGTATTAGGCGGGGACGCAGACTATGGCTACACCTTC. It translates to CASSVLGGDADYGYTF.

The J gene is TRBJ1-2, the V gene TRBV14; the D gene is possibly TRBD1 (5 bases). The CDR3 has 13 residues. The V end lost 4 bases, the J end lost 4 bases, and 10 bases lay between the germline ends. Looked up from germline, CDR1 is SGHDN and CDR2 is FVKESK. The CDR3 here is CASSPTEAYGYTF. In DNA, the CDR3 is TGTGCCAGCAGCCCGACAGAAGCCTATGGCTACACCTTC.

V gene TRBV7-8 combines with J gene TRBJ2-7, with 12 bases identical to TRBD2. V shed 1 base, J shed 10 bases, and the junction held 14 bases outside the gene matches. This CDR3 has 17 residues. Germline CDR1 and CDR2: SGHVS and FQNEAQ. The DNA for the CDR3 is TGTGCCAGCAGCTTAGAACCCCGGACTAGCGGGATTAATCCCCAGTACTTC. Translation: CASSLEPRTSGINPQYF. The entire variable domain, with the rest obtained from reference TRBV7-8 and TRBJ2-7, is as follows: GAGVSQSPRYKVAKRGQDVALRCDPISGHVSLFWYQQALGQGPEFLTYFQNEAQLDKSGLPSDRFFAERPEGSVSTLKIQRTQQEDSAVYLCASSLEPRTSGINPQYFGPGTRLTVT.

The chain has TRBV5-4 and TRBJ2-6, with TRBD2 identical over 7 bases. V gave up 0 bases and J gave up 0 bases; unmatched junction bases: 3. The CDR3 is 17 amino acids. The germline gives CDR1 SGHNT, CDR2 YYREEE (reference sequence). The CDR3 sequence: CASSLGDYISGANVLTF. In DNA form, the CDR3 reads TGTGCCAGCAGCTTGGGGGACTATATCTCTGGGGCCAACGTCCTGACTTTC. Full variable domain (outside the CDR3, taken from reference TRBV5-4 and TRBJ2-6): ETGVTQSPTHLIKTRGQQVTLRCSSQSGHNTVSWYQQALGQGPQFIFQYYREEENGRGNFPPRFSGLQFPNYSSELNVNALELDDSALYLCASSLGDYISGANVLTFGAGSRLTVL.

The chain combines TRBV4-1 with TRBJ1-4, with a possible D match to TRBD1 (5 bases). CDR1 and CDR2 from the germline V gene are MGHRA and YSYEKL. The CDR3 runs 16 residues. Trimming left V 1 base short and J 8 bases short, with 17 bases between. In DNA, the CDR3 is TGCGCCAGCAGCCAAGGCGGGCCGGGGGTTAGGGAAAAACTGTTTTTT. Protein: CASSQGGPGVREKLFF.

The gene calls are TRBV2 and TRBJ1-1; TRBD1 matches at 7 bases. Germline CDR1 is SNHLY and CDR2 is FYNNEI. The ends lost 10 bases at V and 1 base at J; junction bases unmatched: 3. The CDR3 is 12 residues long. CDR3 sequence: CAKRQGNTEAFF. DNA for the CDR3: TGTGCCAAAAGACAGGGGAACACTGAAGCTTTCTTT.

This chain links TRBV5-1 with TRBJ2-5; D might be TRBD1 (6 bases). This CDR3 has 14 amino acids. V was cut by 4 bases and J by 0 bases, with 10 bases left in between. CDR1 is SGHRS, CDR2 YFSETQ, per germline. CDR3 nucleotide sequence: TGCGCCAGCAGCGCCGACAGGTACCAAGAGACCCAGTACTTC. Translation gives CASSADRYQETQYF. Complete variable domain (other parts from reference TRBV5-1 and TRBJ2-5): KAGVTQTPRYLIKTRGQQVTLSCSPISGHRSVSWYQQTPGQGLQFLFEYFSETQRNKGNFPGRFSGRQFSNSRSEMNVSTLELGDSALYLCASSADRYQETQYFGPGTRLLVL.

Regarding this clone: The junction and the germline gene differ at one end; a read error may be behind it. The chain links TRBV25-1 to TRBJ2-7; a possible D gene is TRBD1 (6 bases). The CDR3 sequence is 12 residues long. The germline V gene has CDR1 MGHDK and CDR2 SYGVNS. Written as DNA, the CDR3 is TGTGCCTGCAGAAGGGGGTCCTACGAGCAGTACTTC. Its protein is CACRRGSYEQYF.

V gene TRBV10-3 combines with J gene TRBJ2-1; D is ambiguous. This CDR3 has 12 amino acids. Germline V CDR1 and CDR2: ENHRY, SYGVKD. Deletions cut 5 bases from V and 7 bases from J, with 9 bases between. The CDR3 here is CAISIGVNEQFF. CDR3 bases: TGTGCCATCAGTATTGGAGTGAATGAGCAGTTCTTC.

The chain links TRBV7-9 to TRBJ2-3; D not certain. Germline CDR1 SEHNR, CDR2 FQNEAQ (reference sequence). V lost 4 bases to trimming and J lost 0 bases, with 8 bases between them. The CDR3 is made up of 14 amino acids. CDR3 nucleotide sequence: TGTGCCAGCAGCTCTGGACCTAGCACAGATACGCAGTATTTT. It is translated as CASSSGPSTDTQYF.

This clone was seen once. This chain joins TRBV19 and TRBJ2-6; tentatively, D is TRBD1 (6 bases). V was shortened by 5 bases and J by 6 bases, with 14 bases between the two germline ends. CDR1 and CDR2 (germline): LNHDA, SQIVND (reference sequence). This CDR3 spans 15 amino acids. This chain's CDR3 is CASSATGYVANVLTF. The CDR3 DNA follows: TGTGCCAGTAGTGCCACAGGGTATGTGGCCAACGTCCTGACTTTC.

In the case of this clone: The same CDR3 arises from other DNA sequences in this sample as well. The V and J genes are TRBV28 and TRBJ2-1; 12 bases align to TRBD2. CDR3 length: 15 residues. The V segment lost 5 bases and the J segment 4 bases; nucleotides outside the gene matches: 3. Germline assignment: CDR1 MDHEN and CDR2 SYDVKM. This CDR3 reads CASSPLAGGYNEQFF. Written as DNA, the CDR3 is TGTGCCAGCAGTCCGCTAGCGGGAGGGTACAATGAGCAGTTCTTC.

The CDR3 protein is CASSGSDRVSLGLYTF. CDR3 nucleotides: TGTGCCAGCAGCGGGTCGGACAGGGTATCTTTAGGGCTCTACACCTTC. The chain combines TRBV9 with TRBJ1-2, with 8 bases lining up with TRBD1. CDR3 length: 16 amino acids. V lost 3 bases, J lost 10 bases, and 17 bases stayed unmatched. CDR1 and CDR2 from the germline V gene are SGDLS and YYNGEE.

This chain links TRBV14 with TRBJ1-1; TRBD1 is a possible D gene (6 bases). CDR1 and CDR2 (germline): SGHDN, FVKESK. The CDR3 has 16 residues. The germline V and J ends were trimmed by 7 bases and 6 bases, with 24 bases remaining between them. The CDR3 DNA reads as TGTGCCAGCACTTCGCGGGTTGTGGGGGGCTACGCTGAAGCTTTCTTT. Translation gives CASTSRVVGGYAEAFF.

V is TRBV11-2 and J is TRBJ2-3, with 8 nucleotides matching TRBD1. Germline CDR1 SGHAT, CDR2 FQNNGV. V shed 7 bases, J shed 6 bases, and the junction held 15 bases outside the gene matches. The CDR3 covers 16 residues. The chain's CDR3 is CASKPRRGPLHDTQYF. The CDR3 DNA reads TGTGCCAGCAAACCCCGCAGGGGGCCGCTTCACGATACGCAGTATTTT.

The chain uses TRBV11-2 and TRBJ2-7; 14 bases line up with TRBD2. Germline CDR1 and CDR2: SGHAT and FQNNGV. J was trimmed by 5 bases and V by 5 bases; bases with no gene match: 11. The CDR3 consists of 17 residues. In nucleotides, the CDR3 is TGTGCCAGCAGCCCGCCGGGACTAGCGGGAGTTCCAGACGAGCAGTACTTC. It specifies CASSPPGLAGVPDEQYF. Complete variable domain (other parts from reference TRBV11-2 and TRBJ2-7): EAGVAQSPRYKIIEKRQSVAFWCNPISGHATLYWYQQILGQGPKLLIQFQNNGVVDDSQLPKDRFSAERLKGVDSTLKIQPAKLEDSAVYLCASSPPGLAGVPDEQYFGPGTRLTVT.

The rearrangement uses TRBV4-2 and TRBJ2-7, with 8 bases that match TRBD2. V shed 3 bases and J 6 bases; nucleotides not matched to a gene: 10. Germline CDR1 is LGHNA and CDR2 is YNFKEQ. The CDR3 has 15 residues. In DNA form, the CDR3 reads TGTGCCAGCAGCCATGAGGGCGGGGGGCGCTCCGAGCAGTACTTC. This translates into CASSHEGGGRSEQYF.

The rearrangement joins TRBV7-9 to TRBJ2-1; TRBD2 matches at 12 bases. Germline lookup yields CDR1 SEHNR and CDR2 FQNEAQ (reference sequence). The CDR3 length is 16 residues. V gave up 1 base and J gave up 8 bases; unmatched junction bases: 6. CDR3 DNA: TGTGCCAGCAGCTTAGGCGAACTAGCGGGAGGTTATGAGCAGTTCTTC. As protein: CASSLGELAGGYEQFF.

CDR3 sequence: CASSLTTDYEQYF. The CDR3 nucleotides are TGTGCCAGCAGTCTCACAACAGACTACGAGCAGTACTTC. V usage is TRBV27 and J usage is TRBJ2-5; D remains ambiguous. The J call could be wrong; TRBJ2-7 is a better fit for the DNA end. Germline assignment: CDR1 MNHEY and CDR2 SMNVEV (reference sequence). CDR3 size: 13 residues.

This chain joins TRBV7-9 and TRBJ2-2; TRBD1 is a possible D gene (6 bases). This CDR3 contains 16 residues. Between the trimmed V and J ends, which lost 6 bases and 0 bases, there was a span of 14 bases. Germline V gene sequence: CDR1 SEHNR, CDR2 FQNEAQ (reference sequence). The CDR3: CASSQFGTPNTGELFF. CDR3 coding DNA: TGTGCCAGCAGTCAATTTGGGACACCGAACACCGGGGAGCTGTTTTTT.

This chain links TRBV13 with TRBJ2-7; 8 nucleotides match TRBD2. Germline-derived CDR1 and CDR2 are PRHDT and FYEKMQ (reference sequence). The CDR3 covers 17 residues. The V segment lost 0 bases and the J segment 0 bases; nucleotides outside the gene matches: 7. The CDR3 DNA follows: TGTGCCAGCAGCTTAGGACCCCAGCGGGAGAGCTCCTACGAGCAGTACTTC. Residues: CASSLGPQRESSYEQYF. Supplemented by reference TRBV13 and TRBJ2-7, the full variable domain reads AAGVIQSPRHLIKEKRETATLKCYPIPRHDTVYWYQQGPGQDPQFLISFYEKMQSDKGSIPDRFSAQQFSDYHSELNMSSLELGDSALYFCASSLGPQRESSYEQYFGPGTRLTVT.

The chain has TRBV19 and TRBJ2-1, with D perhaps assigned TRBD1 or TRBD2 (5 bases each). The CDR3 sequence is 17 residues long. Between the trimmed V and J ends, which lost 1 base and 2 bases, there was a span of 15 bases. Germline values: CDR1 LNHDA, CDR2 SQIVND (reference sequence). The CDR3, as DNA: TGTGCCAGTAGTATAGTTCCCGGGGCAAGCCCCTACAATGAGCAGTTCTTC. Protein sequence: CASSIVPGASPYNEQFF.

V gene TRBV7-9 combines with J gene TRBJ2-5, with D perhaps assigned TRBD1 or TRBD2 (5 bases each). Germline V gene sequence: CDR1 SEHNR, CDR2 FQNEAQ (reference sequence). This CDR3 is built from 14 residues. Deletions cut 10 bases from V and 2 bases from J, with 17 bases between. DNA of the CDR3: TGTGCCAACGGGAAGATACAGGATCAAGAGACCCAGTACTTC. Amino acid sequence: CANGKIQDQETQYF. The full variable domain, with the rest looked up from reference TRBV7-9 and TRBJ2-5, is DTGVSQNPRHKITKRGQNVTFRCDPISEHNRLYWYRQTLGQGPEFLTYFQNEAQLEKSRLLSDRFSAERPKGSFSTLEIQRTEQGDSAMYLCANGKIQDQETQYFGPGTRLLVL.